Reported below is one T cell receptor beta chain. Method: immunoSEQ multiplex PCR; TCRdb's copy keeps in-frame clones and lacks some. Of roughly 120,000 clones listed, around two thirds are singletons. This entry comes from a study of shared clonotypes between healthy human individuals. Sequenced material: memory CD8+ T cells sorted from blood. As to subset: CD45RO+ cells pooled with CCR7-negative TemRA cells. This receptor was obtained from a woman in her 30s in good health.

The CDR3 region has the DNA TGCGCCAGCAGCCAAGTTGGATCTGGGGCCAACGTCCTGACTTTC. This translates into CASSQVGSGANVLTF. The J gene is TRBJ2-6, the V gene TRBV4-1; unclear D gene. CDR1 is MGHRA and CDR2 is YSYEKL in the germline V gene. Trimming pared 1 base from V and 1 base from J, leaving 5 bases between. The CDR3 runs 15 residues.